This T cell receptor beta chain was found in a study of beta chain features in type 1 diabetes. Findings and caveats of the study: TCRB repertoires of naive, central memory and Treg cells appeared more similar among patients than among healthy donors.

The germline gives CDR1 SEHNR, CDR2 FQNEAQ (reference sequence). Trimming took 2 bases from V and 3 from J, leaving 13 bases between them. The CDR3 is made up of 15 amino acids. Expressed TCRB transcripts got sequenced, as all isolated RNA was reverse transcribed. Sequencing was performed with immunoSEQ multiplex PCR; in TCRdb, only in-frame clones are kept and a portion is missing. The sample yields more than 350,000 clones, about an eighth seen once. A single heparinised draw of approximately 100 mL on average was taken per donor. Sorting of CD4+ naive, central memory, regulatory and stem cell-like memory cells was performed via CD45RO/CCR7/CD25/CD127/CD95/CD27. A word on this clone: Its antigen is not known.

The clonotype comes from a woman aged 18-29 years in good health. The chain employs TRBV7-9 and TRBJ2-5; D unresolved. The sequencing sample was made of naive CD4+ T cells from blood. DNA of the CDR3: TGTGCCAGCAGCTTAACCAACGGGCCCGAAGAGACCCAGTACTTC. Translation: CASSLTNGPEETQYF.